Sequencing of this T cell receptor (beta chain) was carried out in a study of blood T cell repertoires in COVID-19. On the study more broadly: Samples of COVID-19 (acute and convalescent) were obtained from the United States, Italy and Spain. T cells, B-cell-depleted T cells, or PBMCs supplied cDNA or gDNA.

Original methodology: Reference gene primer amplification in the assay estimated nucleated cell counts. The method was immunoSEQ multiplex PCR; TCRdb's version includes in-frame clones alone and lacks a portion of them. The V and J calls and clone size were taken over from that table, and D and trimming were inferred from the DNA. Among about 110,000 clones listed, under 75% were seen once. In germline, CDR1 is SGDLS, CDR2 YYNGEE. Trimming shortened V by 3 bases and J by 1 base, and 16 bases separated the two germline ends. The length of the CDR3 is 16 residues. This chain links TRBV9 with TRBJ1-2; D remains unclear. This receptor was identified in a woman aged 60-70 years with acute or convalescent COVID-19. What was sequenced was peripheral blood. The CDR3 sequence: CASSATIFEDNYGYTF. Here the CDR3 DNA reads TGTGCCAGCAGCGCCACTATCTTCGAGGATAACTATGGCTACACCTTC.